The present T cell receptor beta chain was sequenced within a study of blood T cell repertoires in COVID-19. On the study more broadly: Material from acute and convalescent COVID-19 was sourced from the United States, Italy and Spain.

The CDR3 totals 14 residues. V dropped 4 bases and J dropped 9 bases, with 13 bases sitting between them. Germline CDR1 reads LGHDT; CDR2 reads YNNKEL (reference sequence). The assay was immunoSEQ multiplex PCR, and TCRdb's table has in-frame clones only and misses some. The sample has roughly 260,000 clones, roughly four fifths seen once. The specimen was peripheral blood. The chain is built from TRBV3-1 (or the pseudogene TRBV3-2) and TRBJ1-6; D ambiguous. This TCR came from a woman aged 70 to 79 with acute or convalescent COVID-19. CDR3 bases: TGTGCCAGCAGCCTAAACCGGGGTGGTTCACCCCTCCACTTT. Translation gives CASSLNRGGSPLHF.